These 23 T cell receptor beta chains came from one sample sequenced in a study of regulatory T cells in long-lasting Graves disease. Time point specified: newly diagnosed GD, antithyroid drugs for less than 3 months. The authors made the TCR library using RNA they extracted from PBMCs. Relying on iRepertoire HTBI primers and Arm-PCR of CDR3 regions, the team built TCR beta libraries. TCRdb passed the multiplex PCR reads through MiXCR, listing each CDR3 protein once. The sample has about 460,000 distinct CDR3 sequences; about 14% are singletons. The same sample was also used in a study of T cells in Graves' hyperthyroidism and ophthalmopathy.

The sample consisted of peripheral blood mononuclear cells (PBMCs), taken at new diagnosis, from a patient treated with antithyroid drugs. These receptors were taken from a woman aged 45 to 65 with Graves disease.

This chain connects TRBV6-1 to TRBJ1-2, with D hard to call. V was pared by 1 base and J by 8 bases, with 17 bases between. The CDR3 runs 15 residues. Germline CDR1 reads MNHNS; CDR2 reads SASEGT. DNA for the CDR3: TGTGCCAGCAGTGAAGAAAGGTCCCAAACGAGGGGCTACACCTTC. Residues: CASSEERSQTRGYTF.

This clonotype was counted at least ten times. In DNA form, the CDR3 reads TGTGCCAGCAGTACCGATACTAGCGGGGCCTACGAGCAGTACTTC. Translation gives CASSTDTSGAYEQYF. The V and J genes are TRBV28 and TRBJ2-7; TRBD2 matches at 10 bases. Germline CDR1 reads MDHEN; CDR2 reads SYDVKM. Trimming cost V 5 bases and J 2 bases; bases outside gene matches: 6. This CDR3 spans 15 amino acids.

CDR3 amino acids: CASSSRIPGETQYF. CDR3 coding DNA: TGCGCCAGCAGCTCCAGAATTCCGGGAGAGACCCAGTACTTC. This chain links TRBV5-1 with TRBJ2-5; D is ambiguous. Trimming took off 3 bases at V and 4 bases at J, with 13 bases between the two ends. The CDR3 sequence is 14 residues long. Germline V gene data show CDR1 as SGHRS and CDR2 as YFSETQ.

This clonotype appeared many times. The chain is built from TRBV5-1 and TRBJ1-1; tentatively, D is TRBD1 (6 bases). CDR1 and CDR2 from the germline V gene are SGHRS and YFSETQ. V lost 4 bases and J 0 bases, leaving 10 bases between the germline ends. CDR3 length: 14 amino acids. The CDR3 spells CASSPEGVNTEAFF. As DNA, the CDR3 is TGCGCCAGCAGCCCTGAGGGGGTGAACACTGAAGCTTTCTTT. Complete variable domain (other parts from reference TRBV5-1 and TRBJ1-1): KAGVTQTPRYLIKTRGQQVTLSCSPISGHRSVSWYQQTPGQGLQFLFEYFSETQRNKGNFPGRFSGRQFSNSRSEMNVSTLELGDSALYLCASSPEGVNTEAFFGQGTRLTVV.

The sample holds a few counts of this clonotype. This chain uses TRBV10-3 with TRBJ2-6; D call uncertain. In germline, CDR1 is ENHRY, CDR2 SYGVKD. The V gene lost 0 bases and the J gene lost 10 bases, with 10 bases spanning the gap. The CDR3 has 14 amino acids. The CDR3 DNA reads TGTGCCATCAGTGAGTCGGAAAGGCCGAACGTCCTGACTTTC. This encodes CAISESERPNVLTF.

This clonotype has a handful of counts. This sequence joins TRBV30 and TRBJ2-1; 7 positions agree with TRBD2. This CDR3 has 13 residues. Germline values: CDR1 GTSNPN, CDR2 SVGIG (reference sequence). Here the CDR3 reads CARRESSYNEQFF. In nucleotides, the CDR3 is TGTGCTCGGCGGGAGAGCTCCTACAATGAGCAGTTCTTC.

CDR3 DNA sequence: TGCAGCGTTGATGCCGGGGATCTTTCCTATGGCTACACCTTC. Encoded protein: CSVDAGDLSYGYTF. This sequence joins TRBV29-1 and TRBJ1-2, with D uncertain. CDR1 SQVTM and CDR2 ANQGSEA come from the germline V gene. CDR3 length: 14 residues. Trimming took 3 bases from V and 4 from J, leaving 15 bases between them.

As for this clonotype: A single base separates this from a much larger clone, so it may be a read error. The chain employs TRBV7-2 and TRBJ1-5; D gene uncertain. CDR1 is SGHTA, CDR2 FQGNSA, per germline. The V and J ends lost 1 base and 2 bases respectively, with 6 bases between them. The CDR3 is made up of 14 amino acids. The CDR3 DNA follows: TGTGCCAGCAGCTTAGGCCGGTGCAATCAGCCCCAGCATTTT. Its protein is CASSLGRCNQPQHF. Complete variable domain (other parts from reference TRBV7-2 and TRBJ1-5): GAGVSQSPSNKVTEKGKDVELRCDPISGHTALYWYRQSLGQGLEFLIYFQGNSAPDKSGLPSDRFSAERTGGSVSTLTIQRTQQEDSAVYLCASSLGRCNQPQHFGDGTRLSIL.

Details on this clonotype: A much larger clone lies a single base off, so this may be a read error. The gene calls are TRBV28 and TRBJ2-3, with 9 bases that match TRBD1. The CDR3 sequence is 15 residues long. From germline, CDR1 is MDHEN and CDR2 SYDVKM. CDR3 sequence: CTSSFGQGFADTQYF. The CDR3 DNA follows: TGTACCAGCAGTTTCGGACAGGGGTTCGCAGATACGCAGTATTTT.

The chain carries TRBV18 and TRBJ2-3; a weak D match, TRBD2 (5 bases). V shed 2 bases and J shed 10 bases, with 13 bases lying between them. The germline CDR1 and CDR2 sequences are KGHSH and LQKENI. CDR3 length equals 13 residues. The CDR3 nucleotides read TGTGCCAGCTCACCAACAGCCGGGCGGGCGCAGTATTTT. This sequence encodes CASSPTAGRAQYF.

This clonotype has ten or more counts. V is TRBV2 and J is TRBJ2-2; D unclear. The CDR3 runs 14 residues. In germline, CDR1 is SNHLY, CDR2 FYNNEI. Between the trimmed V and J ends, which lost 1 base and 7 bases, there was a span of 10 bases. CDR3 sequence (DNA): TGTGCCAGCAGTGAAGAAGGGTCGGGCGGGGAGCTGTTTTTT. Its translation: CASSEEGSGGELFF.

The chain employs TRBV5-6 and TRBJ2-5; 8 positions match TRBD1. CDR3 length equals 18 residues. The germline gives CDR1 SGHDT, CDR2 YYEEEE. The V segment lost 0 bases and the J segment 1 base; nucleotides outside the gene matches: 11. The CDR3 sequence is CASSLDFAWTGTQETQYF. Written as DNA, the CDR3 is TGTGCCAGCAGCTTGGATTTCGCTTGGACAGGGACCCAAGAGACCCAGTACTTC.

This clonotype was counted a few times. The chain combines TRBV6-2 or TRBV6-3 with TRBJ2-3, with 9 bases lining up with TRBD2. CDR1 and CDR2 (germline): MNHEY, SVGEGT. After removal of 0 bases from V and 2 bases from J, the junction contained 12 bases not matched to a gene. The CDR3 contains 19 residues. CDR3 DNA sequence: TGTGCCAGCAGTTACTCAAGCTTGACTAGCGGCCGCTACACAGATACGCAGTATTTT. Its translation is CASSYSSLTSGRYTDTQYF.

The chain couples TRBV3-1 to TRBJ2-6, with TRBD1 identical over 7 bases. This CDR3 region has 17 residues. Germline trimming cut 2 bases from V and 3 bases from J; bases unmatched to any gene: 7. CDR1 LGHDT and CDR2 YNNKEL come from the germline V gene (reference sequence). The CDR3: CASSQTGAPVGANVLTF. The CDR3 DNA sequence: TGTGCCAGCAGCCAAACAGGGGCGCCTGTTGGGGCCAACGTCCTGACTTTC. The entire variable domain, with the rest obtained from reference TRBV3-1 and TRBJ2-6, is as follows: DTAVSQTPKYLVTQMGNDKSIKCEQNLGHDTMYWYKQDSKKFLKIMFSYNNKELIINETVPNRFSPKSPDKAHLNLHINSLELGDSAVYFCASSQTGAPVGANVLTFGAGSRLTVL.

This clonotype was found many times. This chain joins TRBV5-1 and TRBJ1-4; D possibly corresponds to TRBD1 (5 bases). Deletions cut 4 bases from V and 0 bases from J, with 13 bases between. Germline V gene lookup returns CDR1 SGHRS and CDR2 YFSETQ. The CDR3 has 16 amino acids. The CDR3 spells CASSQTGTATNEKLFF. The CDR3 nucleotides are TGCGCCAGCAGCCAAACCGGGACGGCAACTAATGAAAAACTGTTTTTT.

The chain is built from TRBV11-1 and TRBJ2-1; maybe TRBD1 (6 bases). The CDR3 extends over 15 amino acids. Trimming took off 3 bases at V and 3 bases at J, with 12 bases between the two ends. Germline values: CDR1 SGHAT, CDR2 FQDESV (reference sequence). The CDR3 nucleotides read TGTGCCAGCAGCTTGACAGGACCGAACTACAATGAGCAGTTCTTC. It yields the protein CASSLTGPNYNEQFF.

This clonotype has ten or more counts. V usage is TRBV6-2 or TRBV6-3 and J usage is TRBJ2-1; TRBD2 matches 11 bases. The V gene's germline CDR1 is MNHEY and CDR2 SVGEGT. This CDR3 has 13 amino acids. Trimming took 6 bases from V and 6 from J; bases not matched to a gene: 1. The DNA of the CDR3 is TGTGCCAGCAGACTAGCGGGAGTCAATGAGCAGTTCTTC. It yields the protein CASRLAGVNEQFF.

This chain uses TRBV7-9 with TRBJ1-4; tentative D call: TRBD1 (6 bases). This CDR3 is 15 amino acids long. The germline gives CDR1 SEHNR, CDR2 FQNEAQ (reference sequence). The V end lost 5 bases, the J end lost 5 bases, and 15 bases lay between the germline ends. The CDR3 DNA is TGTGCCAGCAGCCTCCAGACAGGAGGGAATGAAAAACTGTTTTTT. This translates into CASSLQTGGNEKLFF. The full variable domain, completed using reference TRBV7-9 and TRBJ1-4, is DTGVSQNPRHKITKRGQNVTFRCDPISEHNRLYWYRQTLGQGPEFLTYFQNEAQLEKSRLLSDRFSAERPKGSFSTLEIQRTEQGDSAMYLCASSLQTGGNEKLFFGSGTQLSVL.

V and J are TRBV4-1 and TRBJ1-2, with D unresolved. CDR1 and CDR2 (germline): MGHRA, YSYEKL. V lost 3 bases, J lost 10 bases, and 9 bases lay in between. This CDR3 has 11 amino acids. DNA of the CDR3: TGCGCCAGCAGCCAGGGCAACTCCTACACCTTC. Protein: CASSQGNSYTF.

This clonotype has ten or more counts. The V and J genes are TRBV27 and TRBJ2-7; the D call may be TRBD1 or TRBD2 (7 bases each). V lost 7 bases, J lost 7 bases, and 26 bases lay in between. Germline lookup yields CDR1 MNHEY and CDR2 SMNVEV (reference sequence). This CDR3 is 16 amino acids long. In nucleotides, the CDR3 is TGTGCCAGCATCACGGGGGGCAGGGGGATTTTGGGGGAGCAGTACTTC. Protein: CASITGGRGILGEQYF.

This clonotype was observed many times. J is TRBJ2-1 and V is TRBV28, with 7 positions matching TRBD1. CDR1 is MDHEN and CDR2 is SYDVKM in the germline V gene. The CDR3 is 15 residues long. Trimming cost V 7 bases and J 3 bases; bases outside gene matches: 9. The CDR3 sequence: CASIPQGVGYNEQFF. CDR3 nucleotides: TGTGCCAGCATTCCTCAGGGGGTGGGCTACAATGAGCAGTTCTTC.

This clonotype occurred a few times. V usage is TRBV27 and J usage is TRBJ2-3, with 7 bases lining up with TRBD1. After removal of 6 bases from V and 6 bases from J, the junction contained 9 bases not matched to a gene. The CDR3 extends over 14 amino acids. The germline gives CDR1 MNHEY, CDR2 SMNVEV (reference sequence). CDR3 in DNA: TGTGCCAGCAGCCCAAAGGGACAGCGCGATACGCAGTATTTT. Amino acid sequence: CASSPKGQRDTQYF.

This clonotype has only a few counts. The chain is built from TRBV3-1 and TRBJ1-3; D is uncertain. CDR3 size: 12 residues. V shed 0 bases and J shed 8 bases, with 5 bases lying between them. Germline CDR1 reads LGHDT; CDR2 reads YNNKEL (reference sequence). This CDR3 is CASSQDRDTIYF. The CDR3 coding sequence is TGTGCCAGCAGCCAAGATCGGGACACCATATATTTT.